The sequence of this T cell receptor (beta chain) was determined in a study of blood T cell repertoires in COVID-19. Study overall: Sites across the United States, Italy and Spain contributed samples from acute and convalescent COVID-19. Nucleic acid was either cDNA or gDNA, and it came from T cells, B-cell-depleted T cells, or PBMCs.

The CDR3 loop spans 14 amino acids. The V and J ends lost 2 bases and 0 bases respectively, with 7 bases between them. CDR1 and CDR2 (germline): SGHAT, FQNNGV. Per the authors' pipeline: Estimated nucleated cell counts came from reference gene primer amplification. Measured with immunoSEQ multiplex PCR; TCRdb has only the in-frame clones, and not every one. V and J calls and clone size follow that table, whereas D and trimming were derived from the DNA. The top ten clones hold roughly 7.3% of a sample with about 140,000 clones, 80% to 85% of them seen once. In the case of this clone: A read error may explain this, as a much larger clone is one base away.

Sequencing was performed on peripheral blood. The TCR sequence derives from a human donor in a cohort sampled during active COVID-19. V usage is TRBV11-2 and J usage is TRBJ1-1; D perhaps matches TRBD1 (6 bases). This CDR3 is CASSLTGMNTEAFF. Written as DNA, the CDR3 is TGTGCCAGCAGCTTAACAGGGATGAACACTGAAGCTTTCTTT.